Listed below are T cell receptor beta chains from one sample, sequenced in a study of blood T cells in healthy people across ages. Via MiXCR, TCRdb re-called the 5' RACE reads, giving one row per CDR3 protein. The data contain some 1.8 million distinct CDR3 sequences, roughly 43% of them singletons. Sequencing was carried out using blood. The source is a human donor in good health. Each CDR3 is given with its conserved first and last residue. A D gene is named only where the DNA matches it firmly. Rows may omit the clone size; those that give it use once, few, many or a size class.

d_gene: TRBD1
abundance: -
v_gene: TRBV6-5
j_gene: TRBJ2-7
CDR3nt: TGTGCCAGCAGACCCCGGGACAGGCCTCCCTACGAGCAGTACTTC
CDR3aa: CASRPRDRPPYEQYF

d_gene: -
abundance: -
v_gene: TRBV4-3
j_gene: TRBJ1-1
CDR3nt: TGCGCCAGCAGCCAATTGCTGTGGGACACTGAAGCTTTCTTT
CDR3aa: CASSQLLWDTEAFF

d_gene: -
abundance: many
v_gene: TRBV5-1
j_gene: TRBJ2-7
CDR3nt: TGCGCCAGCAGCTTGGTGGGACATACCTACGAGCAGTACTTC
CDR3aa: CASSLVGHTYEQYF

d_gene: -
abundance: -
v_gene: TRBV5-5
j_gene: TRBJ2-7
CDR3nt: TGTGCCAGCAGCTTGGGACAGGAAAGGTACGAGCAGTACTTC
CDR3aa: CASSLGQERYEQYF

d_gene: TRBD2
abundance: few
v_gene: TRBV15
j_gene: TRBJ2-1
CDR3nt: TGTGCCACCAGCAGAGAGGGGACTAGCTTCGACAATGAGCAGTTCTTC
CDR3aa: CATSREGTSFDNEQFF

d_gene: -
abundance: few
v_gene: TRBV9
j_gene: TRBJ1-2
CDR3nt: TGTGCCAGCAGACTGGACGCTTCTGGCTACACCTTC
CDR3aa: CASRLDASGYTF

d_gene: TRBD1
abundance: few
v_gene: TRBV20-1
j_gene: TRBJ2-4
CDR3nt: TGCAGTGCCGAAGACAGGGGCAAAAACATTCAGTACTTC
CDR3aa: CSAEDRGKNIQYF

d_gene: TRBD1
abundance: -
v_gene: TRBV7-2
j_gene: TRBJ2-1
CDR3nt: TGTGCCAGCAGCTTAGGACAGGGCGCAACCCGATTCTTCAATGAGCAGTTCTTC
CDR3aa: CASSLGQGATRFFNEQFF

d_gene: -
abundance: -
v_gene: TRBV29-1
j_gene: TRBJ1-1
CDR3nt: TGCAGCGTTGTAGGTCCACCAAGTGAGAACACTGAAGCTTTCTTT
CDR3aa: CSVVGPPSENTEAFF

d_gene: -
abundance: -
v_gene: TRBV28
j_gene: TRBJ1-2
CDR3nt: TGTGCCAGCACGCGGGTCCCTTATGGCTACACCTTC
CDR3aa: CASTRVPYGYTF

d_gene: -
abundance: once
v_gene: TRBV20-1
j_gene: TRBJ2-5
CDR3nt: TGCAGTGCTCGGGCAGGGATGGAGACCCAGTACTTC
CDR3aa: CSARAGMETQYF